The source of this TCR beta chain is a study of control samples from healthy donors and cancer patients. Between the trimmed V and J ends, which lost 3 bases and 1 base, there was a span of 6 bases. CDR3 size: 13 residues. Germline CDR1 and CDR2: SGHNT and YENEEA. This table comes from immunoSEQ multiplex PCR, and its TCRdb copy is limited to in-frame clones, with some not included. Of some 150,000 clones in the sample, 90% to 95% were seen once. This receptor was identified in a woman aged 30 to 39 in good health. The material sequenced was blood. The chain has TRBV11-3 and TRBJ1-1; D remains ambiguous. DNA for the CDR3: TGTGCCAGCAGCTTCAGACAGAACACTGAAGCTTTCTTT. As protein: CASSFRQNTEAFF.